This is a list of T cell receptor beta chains from one sample in a study of blood T cell repertoires in COVID-19. The assay was immunoSEQ multiplex PCR, and TCRdb's table has in-frame clones only and misses some. The sample has more than 120,000 clones, 84% seen once; the top ten hold roughly 3.9%. The specimen was PBMCs or T cells enriched from blood (not recorded which). The receptors shown here come from a man aged 50-60 years in a cohort exposed to, infected with or recovered from COVID-19 (not recorded which). The CDR3 runs from the conserved cysteine through the conserved F or W. The D gene is left open where the match is weak. The size field is filled for only some rows; it gives once, few, many or a size class.

J	V	D	size	CDR3	DNA
TRBJ2-1	TRBV19	.	few	CASSIAIQGWDEQFF	TGTGCCAGTAGTATAGCGATCCAGGGTTGGGATGAGCAGTTCTTC
TRBJ2-7	TRBV19	TRBD2	.	CASSIAPSGTYEQYF	TGTGCCAGTAGTATAGCTCCTAGCGGGACGTACGAGCAGTACTTC
TRBJ2-7	TRBV6-5	.	.	CASSYSRRSSYEQYF	TGTGCCAGCAGTTACTCGAGGCGCAGCTCCTACGAGCAGTACTTC
TRBJ1-2	TRBV9	TRBD1	.	CASSPDGLGTGKGYTF	TGTGCCAGCAGCCCGGACGGATTGGGGACAGGGAAAGGCTACACCTTC
TRBJ1-2	TRBV28	TRBD1	once	CASSLLQGAQGYTF	TGTGCCAGCAGTTTATTACAGGGGGCACAAGGCTACACCTTC
TRBJ1-1	TRBV12-3/TRBV12-4	TRBD1	.	CASRRQGNTEAFF	TGTGCCAGCAGACGACAGGGCAACACTGAAGCTTTCTTT
TRBJ2-7	TRBV9	TRBD1	.	CASSEGTGPVTDEQYF	TGTGCCAGCAGCGAGGGGACAGGGCCCGTTACGGACGAGCAGTACTTC
TRBJ2-2	TRBV3-1/TRBV3-2	.	.	CASSQAVAGELFF	TGTGCCAGCAGCCAAGCGGTTGCCGGGGAGCTGTTTTTT
TRBJ1-2	TRBV19	TRBD1	once	CASSHRGMGGYTF	TGTGCCAGTAGTCACAGGGGAATGGGGGGCTACACCTTC
TRBJ2-7	TRBV28	TRBD1	.	CASSSPGTGPKGQYF	TGTGCCAGCAGTTCCCCGGGGACAGGGCCTAAGGGGCAGTACTTC
TRBJ1-4	TRBV28	TRBD1	.	CASRPGTGRGAGEKLFF	TGTGCCAGCCGTCCCGGGACAGGGAGAGGTGCGGGAGAAAAACTGTTTTTT
TRBJ2-2	TRBV19	.	.	CASTDTNTGELFF	TGTGCCAGTACGGACACGAACACCGGGGAGCTGTTTTTT
TRBJ2-5	TRBV28	.	.	CASSAARDILKPMETQYF	TGTGCCAGCAGTGCAGCGAGGGACATTCTAAAACCAATGGAGACCCAGTACTTC
TRBJ1-1	TRBV2	.	.	CASSEFVQEAFF	TGTGCCAGCAGTGAGTTCGTGCAGGAAGCTTTCTTT
TRBJ2-7	TRBV5-1	.	.	CASSLAIGGEQYF	TGCGCCAGCAGCTTGGCTATAGGGGGCGAGCAGTACTTC
TRBJ2-1	TRBV11-2	TRBD1	.	CASSLDPGQGKIEQFF	TGTGCCAGCAGCTTAGATCCGGGACAGGGGAAAATTGAGCAGTTCTTC